These 14 T cell receptor beta chains came from one sample sequenced in a study of a mutant IDH1 vaccine in newly diagnosed glioma. The data were produced by immunoSEQ multiplex PCR, yet TCRdb's version contains in-frame clones alone and is incomplete. Here the sample spans tens of thousands of clones, 75% to 90% being singletons. Noted time point: week 47, end of study. Vaccinated patients received 300 ug of mutant IDH1 20-mer peptide per dose, with topical imiquimod. For these receptors, no antigen is known. The specimen comprised PBMCs, sampled from a glioma patient whose treatment included an IDH1 peptide vaccine. These receptors all come from a woman in her forties or fifties with glioma.

The rearrangement joins TRBV27 to TRBJ1-2; 10 nucleotides match TRBD1. The CDR3 is 15 residues long. V lost 2 bases, J lost 4 bases, and 4 bases stayed unmatched. CDR1 and CDR2 (germline): MNHEY, SMNVEV (reference sequence). The CDR3 nucleotides are TGTGCCAGCAGTTTAGCTGGGACAGGGGCCTATGGCTACACCTTC. It translates to CASSLAGTGAYGYTF.

The chain carries TRBV13 and TRBJ1-5; tentatively, D is TRBD1 (5 bases). V was pared by 0 bases and J by 2 bases, with 11 bases between. The CDR3 length is 16 residues. Looked up from germline, CDR1 is PRHDT and CDR2 is FYEKMQ (reference sequence). In DNA, the CDR3 is TGTGCCAGCAGCTTAGGCCAGGGTGTGGGCAATCAGCCCCAGCATTTT. This sequence encodes CASSLGQGVGNQPQHF.

This clone was seen a single time. The chain has TRBV9 and TRBJ1-3; D might be TRBD1 (5 bases). With 3 bases removed from V and 0 bases from J, the gap between germline ends came to 7 bases. Germline V gene lookup returns CDR1 SGDLS and CDR2 YYNGEE. This CDR3 has 14 residues. This chain's CDR3 is CASSGGNSGNTIYF. The CDR3 DNA sequence: TGTGCCAGCAGCGGGGGGAACTCTGGAAACACCATATATTTT.

The chain couples TRBV9 to TRBJ2-7; 10 bases line up with TRBD2. V lost 4 bases and J lost 3; bases outside the gene matches: 13. The CDR3 has 17 amino acids. CDR1 is SGDLS and CDR2 is YYNGEE in the germline V gene. The CDR3 nucleotides read TGTGCCAGCAGCCCCGGGAACCCCGGGACTAGCGTCTACGAGCAGTACTTC. Translated: CASSPGNPGTSVYEQYF.

The chain carries TRBV5-4 and TRBJ1-2; possible D gene TRBD1, 5 bases. The CDR3 has 15 amino acids. Trimming removed 2 bases at V and 8 bases at J, with 19 bases between. Germline-derived CDR1 and CDR2 are SGHNT and YYREEE (reference sequence). The CDR3 nucleotides are TGTGCCAGCAGCTTAGAGGGGAGGAGGAAGGCAGGCTACACCTTC. This sequence encodes CASSLEGRRKAGYTF.

The chain joins TRBV9 to TRBJ2-1; D is undetermined. The germline CDR1 and CDR2 sequences are SGDLS and YYNGEE. This CDR3 has 11 amino acids. The ends were cut back, 5 bases at V and 5 bases at J, with 5 bases in the middle. CDR3 loop: CASRRNNEQFF. The CDR3 bases are TGTGCCAGCAGACGGAACAATGAGCAGTTCTTC.

The rearrangement uses TRBV27 and TRBJ2-1, with D possibly matching TRBD2 (6 bases). Looked up from germline, CDR1 is MNHEY and CDR2 is SMNVEV (reference sequence). V lost 7 bases, J lost 2 bases, and 18 bases lay in between. This CDR3 comprises 16 residues. The CDR3 sequence: CASTLTTAGTYNEQFF. DNA for the CDR3: TGTGCCAGCACCCTAACGACGGCGGGGACCTACAATGAGCAGTTCTTC.

V usage is TRBV2 and J usage is TRBJ2-1; the D gene is possibly TRBD1 (6 bases). Germline assignment: CDR1 SNHLY and CDR2 FYNNEI. This CDR3 has 13 amino acids. Between the trimmed V and J ends, which lost 7 bases and 5 bases, there was a span of 12 bases. The CDR3 nucleotides are TGTGCCAGCATCGAAGGACAGCACAATGAGCAGTTCTTC. Protein sequence: CASIEGQHNEQFF.

This clone occurred a few times. This chain uses TRBV9 with TRBJ1-1; tentative D call: TRBD1 (6 bases). V lost 3 bases to trimming and J lost 6 bases, with 15 bases between them. Germline CDR1 SGDLS, CDR2 YYNGEE. CDR3 length: 14 amino acids. The CDR3, as DNA: TGTGCCAGCAGCGCAGATCAAAGGGGGGCTGAAGCTTTCTTT. Its protein is CASSADQRGAEAFF.

This clone was seen only a few times. The rearrangement links TRBV27 to TRBJ1-6, with D unclear. V lost 6 bases and J 8 bases, leaving 11 bases between the germline ends. The CDR3 is 13 amino acids. In germline, CDR1 is MNHEY, CDR2 SMNVEV (reference sequence). The CDR3: CASRQGSYSPLHF. The CDR3 DNA follows: TGTGCCAGCAGACAAGGGTCGTATTCACCCCTCCACTTT.

The genes are TRBV19 and TRBJ1-6, with TRBD1 as a possible D gene (5 bases). Trimming took off 7 bases at V and 10 bases at J, with 14 bases between the two ends. Looked up from germline, CDR1 is LNHDA and CDR2 is SQIVND (reference sequence). This CDR3 is 13 amino acids long. CDR3 bases: TGTGCCAGTACGCAAGTGGGGCAGTCACCCCTCCACTTT. Translation: CASTQVGQSPLHF. Supplemented by reference TRBV19 and TRBJ1-6, the full variable domain reads DGGITQSPKYLFRKEGQNVTLSCEQNLNHDAMYWYRQDPGQGLRLIYYSQIVNDFQKGDIAEGYSVSREKKESFPLTVTSAQKNPTAFYLCASTQVGQSPLHFGNGTRLTVT.

The chain combines TRBV5-4 with TRBJ1-3; 8 nucleotides agree with TRBD1. Germline lookup yields CDR1 SGHNT and CDR2 YYREEE (reference sequence). V trimming: 4 bases; J trimming: 2 bases; junction bases outside the gene matches: 2. The CDR3 runs 14 residues. The CDR3 here is CASSLQGAGNTIYF. The CDR3 DNA reads TGTGCCAGCAGCCTACAGGGGGCTGGAAACACCATATATTTT.

The chain is built from TRBV25-1 and TRBJ1-6; D gene ambiguous. Germline CDR1 is MGHDK and CDR2 is SYGVNS. With 6 bases removed from V and 7 bases from J, the gap between germline ends came to 7 bases. This CDR3 region has 12 residues. The CDR3 region is CASRPGNSPLHF. The CDR3 DNA reads TGTGCCAGCAGGCCCGGCAATTCACCCCTCCACTTT.

The gene calls are TRBV7-3 and TRBJ2-2; maybe TRBD1 (5 bases). CDR1 SGHTA and CDR2 FQGTGA come from the germline V gene. The V end lost 8 bases, the J end lost 7 bases, and 14 bases lay between the germline ends. The CDR3 totals 13 residues. The DNA of the CDR3 is TGTGCCAGCGGGAAGGGGCAAGGCGGGGAGCTGTTTTTT. Translation: CASGKGQGGELFF.